This entry is about one TCR beta chain. The data were obtained in a study of technical replicates of blood from several donors. Germline V gene data show CDR1 as GTSNPN and CDR2 as SVGIG (reference sequence). This CDR3 is built from 13 residues. V shed 1 base and J 5 bases; nucleotides not matched to a gene: 1. Profiling relied on immunoSEQ multiplex PCR, and the TCRdb table lists in-frame clones only, not all of them. The sample has nearly 80,000 clones; roughly 96% are singletons. This TCR came from a human donor in good health. This chain connects TRBV30 to TRBJ1-5; 8 bases map to TRBD1. Sequenced input: T cells isolated from PBMCs. The DNA for the CDR3 is TGTGCCTGGAGTGAACAGGGGGATCAGCCCCAGCATTTT. Protein sequence: CAWSEQGDQPQHF.